These 10 T cell receptor beta chains were all obtained from the same sample, sequenced in a study of OX40 agonist ivuxolimab in advanced cancers. The protocol was immunoSEQ multiplex PCR, while the TCRdb copy is restricted to in-frame clones and leaves out a portion. The repertoire holds under 100,000 clones, with roughly 85% as singletons. This specimen was CD4+ or CD8+ T cells sorted from blood, taken in a trial of the OX40 agonist ivuxolimab. These receptors came from an adult with an advanced solid tumor such as melanoma, head and neck, liver or kidney cancer.

The V gene is TRBV11-2, the J gene TRBJ2-3, with TRBD2 matching over 15 bases. Germline loops: CDR1 SGHAT, CDR2 FQNNGV. The CDR3 runs to 18 residues. V lost 4 bases and J lost 0; bases outside the gene matches: 5. CDR3 DNA sequence: TGTGCCAGCAGCTCCGGACTAGCGGGGGGGTATAGCACAGATACGCAGTATTTT. Its protein is CASSSGLAGGYSTDTQYF.

The chain employs TRBV6-5 and TRBJ2-7; D gene unclear. The germline V gene encodes CDR1 MNHEY and CDR2 SVGAGI. The V end was cut by 7 bases, the J end by 0 bases, with 10 bases between. The CDR3 length is 13 residues. Here the CDR3 DNA reads TGTGCCAGCATGGCCGAAGACTCCTACGAGCAGTACTTC. Translation gives CASMAEDSYEQYF.

The chain uses TRBV4-1 and TRBJ1-3; weak D call: TRBD1 (6 bases). Trimming took 3 bases from V and 9 from J, leaving 18 bases between them. The CDR3 extends over 15 amino acids. Germline lookup yields CDR1 MGHRA and CDR2 YSYEKL. Here the CDR3 reads CASSQRAGAGATIYF. For the CDR3, the DNA is TGCGCCAGCAGCCAGCGAGCGGGGGCTGGAGCCACCATATATTTT.

V and J are TRBV4-3 and TRBJ2-5; D is perhaps TRBD1 or TRBD2 (5 bases each). CDR1 LGHNA and CDR2 YSLEER come from the germline V gene. V lost 3 bases to trimming and J lost 1 base, with 9 bases between them. The CDR3 contains 14 residues. CDR3 sequence: CASSHWGSQETQYF. CDR3 nucleotide sequence: TGCGCCAGCAGCCACTGGGGGAGCCAAGAGACCCAGTACTTC.

This sequence joins TRBV7-8 and TRBJ2-5; 7 bases map to TRBD2. J gave up 0 bases and V 5 bases, and 3 bases lay outside the gene matches. The CDR3 sequence is 14 residues long. From germline, CDR1 is SGHVS and CDR2 FQNEAQ. The CDR3 bases are TGTGCCAGCAGCGGCGGGGGACACCAAGAGACCCAGTACTTC. Amino acid sequence: CASSGGGHQETQYF.

The chain joins TRBV7-9 to TRBJ2-2; TRBD1 or TRBD2 may be the D gene (5 bases each). V dropped 3 bases and J dropped 6 bases, with 8 bases sitting between them. The germline CDR1 and CDR2 sequences are SEHNR and FQNEAQ (reference sequence). The CDR3 runs to 13 residues. CDR3 protein: CASSFEGSGELFF. The CDR3 region has the DNA TGTGCCAGCAGCTTTGAGGGGTCCGGGGAGCTGTTTTTT. The full variable domain, in which reference TRBV7-9 and TRBJ2-2 provide the parts outside the CDR3, is DTGVSQNPRHKITKRGQNVTFRCDPISEHNRLYWYRQTLGQGPEFLTYFQNEAQLEKSRLLSDRFSAERPKGSFSTLEIQRTEQGDSAMYLCASSFEGSGELFFGEGSRLTVL.

This rearrangement joins TRBV7-9 to TRBJ2-7; possibly TRBD1 for D (5 bases). The CDR3 is 15 residues long. V was cut by 5 bases and J by 0 bases, with 14 bases left in between. Germline V gives CDR1 SEHNR, CDR2 FQNEAQ (reference sequence). CDR3 sequence (DNA): TGTGCCAGCAGCCTCTTGGGGCAGGCCTCCTACGAGCAGTACTTC. This codes for CASSLLGQASYEQYF.

The J gene is TRBJ1-1, the V gene TRBV6-5, with 8 bases aligning to TRBD1. The CDR3 sequence is 15 residues long. The germline V gene encodes CDR1 MNHEY and CDR2 SVGAGI. V gave up 6 bases and J gave up 1 base; unmatched junction bases: 7. The CDR3 spells CASRPRQGTNTEAFF. The CDR3, as DNA: TGTGCCAGCAGGCCCCGACAGGGGACGAACACTGAAGCTTTCTTT.

The chain is built from TRBV18 and TRBJ2-7; no clear D. Trimming took 0 bases from V and 0 from J, leaving 9 bases between them. The CDR3 is made up of 15 amino acids. The germline CDR1 and CDR2 sequences are KGHSH and LQKENI. CDR3 in DNA: TGTGCCAGCTCACCACCCGGATCCCTCTCCTACGAGCAGTACTTC. Amino acids: CASSPPGSLSYEQYF.

The chain uses TRBV11-2 and TRBJ1-6, with D maybe TRBD1 (6 bases). The germline V gene encodes CDR1 SGHAT and CDR2 FQNNGV. The V end was cut by 0 bases, the J end by 10 bases, with 10 bases between. The CDR3 length is 14 residues. DNA for the CDR3: TGTGCCAGCAGCTTAGACCCAGGGGTCTCACCCCTCCACTTT. This translates into CASSLDPGVSPLHF.